This TCR beta chain was identified in a study of shared clonotypes between healthy human individuals. Trimming pared 5 bases from V and 0 bases from J, leaving 11 bases between. The CDR3 covers 13 residues. Germline V gene lookup returns CDR1 GTSNPN and CDR2 SVGIG (reference sequence). Sequencing was performed with immunoSEQ multiplex PCR; in TCRdb, only in-frame clones are kept and a portion is missing. The sample contains over 2 million clones, 90% to 95% of which appear only once. V gene TRBV30 combines with J gene TRBJ2-7; D possibly uses TRBD1 or TRBD2 (5 bases each). The sample consisted of naive CD4+ T cells sorted from blood. Subset: CD45RA+ positively selected. The receptor comes from a man between 18 and 29 years old in good health. CDR3 loop: CAWVGESSYEQYF. The CDR3, as DNA: TGTGCCTGGGTGGGGGAAAGCTCCTACGAGCAGTACTTC.